The next 25 T cell receptor beta chains were all read from a single sample in a study of blood T cell repertoires in COVID-19. Measured with immunoSEQ multiplex PCR; TCRdb has only the in-frame clones, and not every one. The data contain 150,000 to 170,000 clones, around 84% of them seen just once; the ten biggest clones take up roughly 1.7%. Sequenced: peripheral blood. Source of these receptors: a man older than 75 with acute or convalescent COVID-19.

The rearrangement uses TRBV19 and TRBJ2-6; D remains unclear. Trimming removed 1 base at V and 2 bases at J, with 9 bases between. The CDR3 length is 16 residues. CDR1 is LNHDA, CDR2 SQIVND, per germline (reference sequence). The CDR3 is CASSIGFTAGANVLTF. The CDR3 region has the DNA TGTGCCAGTAGTATAGGGTTTACAGCTGGGGCCAACGTCCTGACTTTC.

The chain combines TRBV30 with TRBJ2-7, with D maybe TRBD2 (5 bases). CDR3 length: 15 residues. Per the germline V gene, CDR1 is GTSNPN and CDR2 is SVGIG (reference sequence). V was trimmed by 0 bases and J by 5 bases, leaving 17 bases between them. The CDR3 sequence is CAWSVGVLGSNEQYF. The DNA of the CDR3 is TGTGCCTGGAGTGTCGGGGTCTTGGGGTCGAACGAGCAGTACTTC.

The chain is built from TRBV28 and TRBJ1-6; 9 bases match TRBD1. CDR1 is MDHEN, CDR2 SYDVKM, per germline. J lost 10 bases, V lost 8 bases, and 6 bases had no gene match. This CDR3 comprises 13 residues. The CDR3 DNA reads TGTGCCAGCGGGGACAGGGTAGGATCACCCCTCCACTTT. Encoded protein: CASGDRVGSPLHF.

Here the CDR3 DNA reads TGTGCCAGCAGCTTGTACGGGGATACTTCACCCCTCCACTTT. Its protein product is CASSLYGDTSPLHF. The rearrangement uses TRBV5-6 and TRBJ1-6; D unclear. The CDR3 contains 14 residues. Trimming shortened V by 1 base and J by 9 bases, and 11 bases separated the two germline ends. Germline loops: CDR1 SGHDT, CDR2 YYEEEE.

This clone appeared a single time. This CDR3 reads CASSVPQGEDEKLFF. CDR3 sequence (DNA): TGTGCCAGCAGCGTACCCCAAGGCGAGGATGAAAAACTGTTTTTT. The chain has TRBV2 and TRBJ1-4, with D hard to call. Germline CDR1 is SNHLY and CDR2 is FYNNEI. V was shortened by 6 bases and J by 6 bases, with 17 bases between the two germline ends. The CDR3 contains 15 residues.

The chain has TRBV19 and TRBJ2-3; the match to TRBD2 covers 10 bases. V trimming: 3 bases; J trimming: 5 bases; junction bases outside the gene matches: 14. Germline V gives CDR1 LNHDA, CDR2 SQIVND (reference sequence). This CDR3 spans 18 amino acids. The CDR3 DNA follows: TGTGCCAGTAGTATCGGGGGTTGGGCTAGCGGGGGAGTAGATACGCAGTATTTT. It is translated as CASSIGGWASGGVDTQYF.

This clone was seen a few times. This chain links TRBV7-8 with TRBJ2-7; maybe TRBD2 (6 bases). The germline V gene has CDR1 SGHVS and CDR2 FQNEAQ. CDR3 length equals 16 residues. Deletions cut 5 bases from V and 3 bases from J, with 20 bases between. The CDR3 is CASSHRRDALNYEQYF. The CDR3 DNA follows: TGTGCCAGCAGCCACCGGCGGGACGCGCTAAACTACGAGCAGTACTTC.

V is TRBV5-4 and J is TRBJ2-1; 9 nucleotides agree with TRBD1. CDR3 length: 13 residues. Germline lookup yields CDR1 SGHNT and CDR2 YYREEE (reference sequence). Trimming cost V 4 bases and J 9 bases; bases outside gene matches: 5. The DNA of the CDR3 is TGTGCCAGCAGCCGGACAGGGGCAACTGAGCAGTTCTTC. Protein: CASSRTGATEQFF.

The sample holds one count of this clone. V is TRBV10-3 and J is TRBJ2-7; 7 nucleotides align to TRBD1. CDR3 length equals 16 residues. The germline V gene encodes CDR1 ENHRY and CDR2 SYGVKD. Trimming at V came to 4 bases and at J to 3 bases, leaving 12 bases not matched to a gene. CDR3 amino acids: CAISGPSRQGRYEQYV. The DNA of the CDR3 is TGTGCCATCAGTGGGCCCTCTAGACAGGGACGCTACGAGCAGTACGTC.

The V call is TRBV29-1, the J call TRBJ2-7, with 8 nucleotides matching TRBD1. The CDR3 consists of 13 residues. Germline V lookup: CDR1 SQVTM, CDR2 ANQGSEA. With V trimmed by 6 bases and J by 2 bases, 6 bases remained unmatched. The CDR3 reads CSVTGQATYEQYF. The CDR3 DNA reads TGCAGCGTCACGGGACAGGCCACCTACGAGCAGTACTTC.

The gene calls are TRBV30 and TRBJ2-4, with a weak D call TRBD1 (5 bases). The CDR3 is made up of 16 amino acids. Per the germline V gene, CDR1 is GTSNPN and CDR2 is SVGIG (reference sequence). The germline V and J ends were trimmed by 2 bases and 2 bases, with 16 bases remaining between them. CDR3 bases: TGTGCCTGGAGTAACCCCTCGACAGCATCCAAAAACATTCAGTACTTC. Translated, it gives CAWSNPSTASKNIQYF.

This clone was picked up a small number of times. This sequence joins TRBV14 and TRBJ1-1; 9 nucleotides match TRBD1. Germline V gene data show CDR1 as SGHDN and CDR2 as FVKESK. The CDR3 runs to 15 residues. Trimming took 5 bases from V and 6 from J; bases not matched to a gene: 10. CDR3 residues: CASSSEGTGFSEAFF. CDR3 DNA: TGTGCCAGCAGCTCCGAAGGGACAGGGTTCTCTGAAGCTTTCTTT. The full variable domain, in which reference TRBV14 and TRBJ1-1 provide the parts outside the CDR3, is EAGVTQFPSHSVIEKGQTVTLRCDPISGHDNLYWYRRVMGKEIKFLLHFVKESKQDESGMPNNRFLAERTGGTYSTLKVQPAELEDSGVYFCASSSEGTGFSEAFFGQGTRLTVV.

The V and J genes are TRBV7-2 and TRBJ1-2; 11 nucleotides line up with TRBD1. The germline gives CDR1 SGHTA, CDR2 FQGNSA. J lost 2 bases, V lost 4 bases, and 3 bases had no gene match. The CDR3 length is 15 residues. This chain's CDR3 is CASSWGQGVNYGYTF. CDR3 bases: TGTGCCAGCAGCTGGGGACAGGGGGTAAACTATGGCTACACCTTC.

In DNA form, the CDR3 reads TGTGCCAGCAAGGACTACCAACCCGATACGCAGTATTTT. Amino acid sequence: CASKDYQPDTQYF. The chain is built from TRBV7-2 and TRBJ2-3, with D possibly matching TRBD2 (6 bases). Trimming left V 7 bases short and J 6 bases short, with 14 bases between. From germline, CDR1 is SGHTA and CDR2 FQGNSA. The CDR3 spans 13 residues.

The chain joins TRBV30 to TRBJ1-1, with 10 bases identical to TRBD1. CDR1 is GTSNPN and CDR2 is SVGIG in the germline V gene (reference sequence). Trimming took 3 bases from V and 6 from J; bases not matched to a gene: 4. The CDR3 runs to 13 residues. Here the CDR3 DNA reads TGTGCCTGGAGCGGACAGGGGGGGTCTGAAGCTTTCTTT. It specifies CAWSGQGGSEAFF. The full variable domain, completed using reference TRBV30 and TRBJ1-1, is SQTIHQWPATLVQPVGSPLSLECTVEGTSNPNLYWYRQAAGRGLQLLFYSVGIGQISSEVPQNLSASRPQDRQFILSSKKLLLSDSGFYLCAWSGQGGSEAFFGQGTRLTVV.

The V call is TRBV3-1 (or the pseudogene TRBV3-2), the J call TRBJ2-2; TRBD2 aligns across 8 bases. Germline CDR1 and CDR2: LGHDT and YNNKEL (reference sequence). Germline trimming cut 3 bases from V and 0 bases from J; bases unmatched to any gene: 12. This CDR3 region has 19 residues. The CDR3 here is CASSQPPNGGETNTGELFF. The CDR3 DNA is TGTGCCAGCAGCCAGCCCCCGAACGGGGGGGAGACGAACACCGGGGAGCTGTTTTTT.

The V gene is TRBV7-9, the J gene TRBJ1-1; 8 nucleotides match TRBD1. V dropped 5 bases and J dropped 10; count of bases not matched to a gene: 9. This CDR3 has 13 amino acids. The germline V gene has CDR1 SEHNR and CDR2 FQNEAQ (reference sequence). CDR3 nucleotide sequence: TGTGCCAGCAGCCTACTCCAGGGGGCTGCAGCTTTCTTT. Translation gives CASSLLQGAAAFF.

CDR3 bases: TGTGCCAGCAGCGTAGGTCCCGGCGGAGCGGGGAGCACAGATACGCAGTATTTT. Its protein product is CASSVGPGGAGSTDTQYF. This chain connects TRBV9 to TRBJ2-3; 7 bases align to TRBD2. The germline V gene encodes CDR1 SGDLS and CDR2 YYNGEE. Trimming at V came to 0 bases and at J to 0 bases, leaving 10 bases not matched to a gene. The CDR3 covers 18 residues.

The V and J genes are TRBV29-1 and TRBJ2-5, with TRBD1 matching 7 bases. V lost 5 bases to trimming and J lost 5 bases; unmatched junction nucleotides: 14. The germline V gene encodes CDR1 SQVTM and CDR2 ANQGSEA. The CDR3 sequence is 15 residues long. CDR3 sequence reads: CSVSPGSRGSETQYF. The CDR3 bases are TGCAGCGTTTCCCCCGGCTCCAGGGGGTCGGAGACCCAGTACTTC.

This chain joins TRBV10-3 and TRBJ1-4, with D perhaps matching TRBD1 (5 bases). The V end was cut by 4 bases, the J end by 8 bases, with 11 bases between. The length of the CDR3 is 13 residues. Per the germline V gene, CDR1 is ENHRY and CDR2 is SYGVKD. The CDR3 reads CAISGTDSEKLFF. CDR3 DNA: TGTGCCATCAGTGGTACCGACAGCGAAAAACTGTTTTTT.

The chain couples TRBV2 to TRBJ2-2, with 10 nucleotides matching TRBD2. The V and J ends lost 2 bases and 4 bases, in that order; junction bases with no gene match: 4. CDR1 is SNHLY and CDR2 is FYNNEI in the germline V gene. The CDR3 extends over 16 amino acids. The CDR3 coding sequence is TGTGCCAGCAGTGAATCCTTAGCGGGGGGCACCGGGGAGCTGTTTTTT. Translating gives CASSESLAGGTGELFF. Based on the CDR3 plus reference TRBV2 and TRBJ2-2, the full variable domain is EPEVTQTPSHQVTQMGQEVILRCVPISNHLYFYWYRQILGQKVEFLVSFYNNEISEKSEIFDDQFSVERPDGSNFTLKIRSTKLEDSAMYFCASSESLAGGTGELFFGEGSRLTVL.

The chain recombines TRBV27 with TRBJ1-2; 11 bases align to TRBD1. The germline CDR1 and CDR2 sequences are MNHEY and SMNVEV (reference sequence). V shed 5 bases and J 7 bases; nucleotides not matched to a gene: 9. This CDR3 spans 15 amino acids. CDR3 coding DNA: TGTGCCAGCAGTAGATATGGACAGGGGGCGTTTGGCTACACCTTC. It yields the protein CASSRYGQGAFGYTF.

The V call is TRBV6-4, the J call TRBJ1-2, with a tentative D call TRBD1 (5 bases). The V end lost 1 base, the J end lost 6 bases, and 15 bases lay between the germline ends. The germline V gene encodes CDR1 MRHNA and CDR2 SNTAGT. The CDR3 contains 15 residues. The DNA of the CDR3 is TGTGCCAGCAGTGACTGTAACCAGGGTAAGGATGGCTACACCTTC. Its protein product is CASSDCNQGKDGYTF.

V is TRBV27 and J is TRBJ2-7; D may be TRBD1 (6 bases). The CDR3 loop spans 14 amino acids. Trimming shortened V by 5 bases and J by 4 bases, and 15 bases separated the two germline ends. The V gene's germline CDR1 is MNHEY and CDR2 SMNVEV (reference sequence). Written as DNA, the CDR3 is TGTGCCAGCAGTCGCCTCCCAGGGGAATACGAGCAGTACTTC. Translated, it gives CASSRLPGEYEQYF.

The chain combines TRBV11-2 with TRBJ2-1; 9 bases map to TRBD2. Looked up from germline, CDR1 is SGHAT and CDR2 is FQNNGV. The CDR3 is made up of 16 amino acids. After removal of 0 bases from V and 7 bases from J, the junction contained 7 bases not matched to a gene. Here the CDR3 reads CASSLDFGGGANEQFF. CDR3 DNA sequence: TGTGCCAGCAGCTTAGATTTTGGCGGGGGGGCAAATGAGCAGTTCTTC.